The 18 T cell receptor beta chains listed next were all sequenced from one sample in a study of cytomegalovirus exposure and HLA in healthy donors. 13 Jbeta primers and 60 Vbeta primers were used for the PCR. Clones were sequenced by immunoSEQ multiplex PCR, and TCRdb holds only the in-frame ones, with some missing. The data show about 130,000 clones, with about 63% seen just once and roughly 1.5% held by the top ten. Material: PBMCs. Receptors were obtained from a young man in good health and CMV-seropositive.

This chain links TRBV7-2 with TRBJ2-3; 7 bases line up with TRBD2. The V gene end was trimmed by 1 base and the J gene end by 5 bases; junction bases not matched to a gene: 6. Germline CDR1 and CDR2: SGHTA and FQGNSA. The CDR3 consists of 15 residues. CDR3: CASSLGLASGDTQYF. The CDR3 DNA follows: TGTGCCAGCAGCTTAGGTTTGGCTAGCGGAGATACGCAGTATTTT.

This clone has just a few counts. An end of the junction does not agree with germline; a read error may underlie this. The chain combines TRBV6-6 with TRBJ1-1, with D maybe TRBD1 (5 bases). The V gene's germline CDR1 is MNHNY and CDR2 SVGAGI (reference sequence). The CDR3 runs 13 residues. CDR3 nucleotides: TGTGACAGCAGGGAGAATATGAACACTGAAGCTTTCTTT. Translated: CDSRENMNTEAFF.

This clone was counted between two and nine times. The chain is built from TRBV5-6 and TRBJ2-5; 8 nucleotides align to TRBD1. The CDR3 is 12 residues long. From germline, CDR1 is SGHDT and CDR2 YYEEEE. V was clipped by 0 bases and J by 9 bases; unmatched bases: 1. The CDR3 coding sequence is TGTGCCAGCAGCTTGGACAGGGGGTCCCAGTACTTC. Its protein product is CASSLDRGSQYF.

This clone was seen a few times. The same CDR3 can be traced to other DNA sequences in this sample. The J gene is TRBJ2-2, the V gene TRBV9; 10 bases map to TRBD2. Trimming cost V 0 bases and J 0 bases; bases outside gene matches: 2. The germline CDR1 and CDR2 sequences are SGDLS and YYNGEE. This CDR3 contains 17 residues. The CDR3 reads CASSVGGLAANTGELFF. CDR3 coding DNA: TGTGCCAGCAGCGTAGGCGGACTAGCGGCGAACACCGGGGAGCTGTTTTTT. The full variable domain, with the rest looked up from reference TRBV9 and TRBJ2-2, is DSGVTQTPKHLITATGQRVTLRCSPRSGDLSVYWYQQSLDQGLQFLIQYYNGEERAKGNILERFSAQQFPDLHSELNLSSLELGDSALYFCASSVGGLAANTGELFFGEGSRLTVL.

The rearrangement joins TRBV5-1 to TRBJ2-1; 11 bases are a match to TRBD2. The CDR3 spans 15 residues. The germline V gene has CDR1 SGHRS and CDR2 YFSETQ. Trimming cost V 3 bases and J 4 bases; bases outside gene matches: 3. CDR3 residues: CASSWGLADYNEQFF. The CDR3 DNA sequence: TGCGCCAGCAGCTGGGGACTAGCGGATTACAATGAGCAGTTCTTC.

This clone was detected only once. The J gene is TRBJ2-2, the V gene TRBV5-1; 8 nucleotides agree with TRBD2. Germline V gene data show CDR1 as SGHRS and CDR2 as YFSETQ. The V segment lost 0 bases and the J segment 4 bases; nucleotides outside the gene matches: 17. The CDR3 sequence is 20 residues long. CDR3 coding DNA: TGCGCCAGCAGCTTGGAGCCTCAACCTAGGGGACTAGGTATCACCGGGGAGCTGTTTTTT. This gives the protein CASSLEPQPRGLGITGELFF.

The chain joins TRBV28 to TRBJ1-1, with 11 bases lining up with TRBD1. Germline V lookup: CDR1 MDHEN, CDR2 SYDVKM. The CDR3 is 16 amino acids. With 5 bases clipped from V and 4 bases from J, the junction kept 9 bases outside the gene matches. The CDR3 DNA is TGTGCCAGCAGTGAGGATTTAGGGACAGGGGGCACTGAAGCTTTCTTT. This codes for CASSEDLGTGGTEAFF.

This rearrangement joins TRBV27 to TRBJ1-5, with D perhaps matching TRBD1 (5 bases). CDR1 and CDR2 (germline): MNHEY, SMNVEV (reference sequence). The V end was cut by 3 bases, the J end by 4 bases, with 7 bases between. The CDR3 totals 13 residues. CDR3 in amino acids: CASSLTANQPQHF. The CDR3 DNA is TGTGCCAGCAGTTTGACAGCAAATCAGCCCCAGCATTTT.

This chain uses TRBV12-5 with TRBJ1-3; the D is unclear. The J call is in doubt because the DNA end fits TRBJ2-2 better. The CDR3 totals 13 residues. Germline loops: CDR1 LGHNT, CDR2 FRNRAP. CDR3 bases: TGTGCTAGTGGTTTGTCCAACACCGGGGAGCTGTTTTTT. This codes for CASGLSNTGELFF.

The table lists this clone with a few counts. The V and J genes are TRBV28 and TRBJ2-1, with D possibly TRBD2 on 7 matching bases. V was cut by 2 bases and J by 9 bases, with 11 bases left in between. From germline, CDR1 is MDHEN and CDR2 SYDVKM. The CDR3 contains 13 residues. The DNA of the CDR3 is TGTGCCAGCAGTTTAGTGGGGGGGGCTGAGCAGTTCTTC. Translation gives CASSLVGGAEQFF.

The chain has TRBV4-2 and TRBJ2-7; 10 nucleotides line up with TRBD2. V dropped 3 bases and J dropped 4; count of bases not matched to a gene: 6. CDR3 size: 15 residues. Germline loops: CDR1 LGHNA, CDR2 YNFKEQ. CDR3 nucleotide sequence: TGTGCCAGCAGCCACCAAGGACTAGCGGAGTACGAGCAGTACTTC. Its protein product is CASSHQGLAEYEQYF.

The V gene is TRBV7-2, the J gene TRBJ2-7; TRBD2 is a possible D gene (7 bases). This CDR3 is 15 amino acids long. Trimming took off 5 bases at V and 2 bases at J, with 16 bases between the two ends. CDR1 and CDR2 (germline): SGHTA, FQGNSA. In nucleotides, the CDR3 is TGTGCCAGCAGCCTAAGGGGGGGGGTAACCTACGAGCAGTACTTC. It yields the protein CASSLRGGVTYEQYF. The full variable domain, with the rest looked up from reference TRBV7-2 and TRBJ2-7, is GAGVSQSPSNKVTEKGKDVELRCDPISGHTALYWYRQSLGQGLEFLIYFQGNSAPDKSGLPSDRFSAERTGGSVSTLTIQRTQQEDSAVYLCASSLRGGVTYEQYFGPGTRLTVT.

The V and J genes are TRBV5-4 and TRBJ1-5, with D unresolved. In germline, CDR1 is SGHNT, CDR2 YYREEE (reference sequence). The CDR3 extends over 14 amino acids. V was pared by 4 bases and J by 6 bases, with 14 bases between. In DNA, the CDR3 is TGTGCCAGCAGCCTTGCCCCGGGGAGTCAGCCCCAGCATTTT. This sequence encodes CASSLAPGSQPQHF.

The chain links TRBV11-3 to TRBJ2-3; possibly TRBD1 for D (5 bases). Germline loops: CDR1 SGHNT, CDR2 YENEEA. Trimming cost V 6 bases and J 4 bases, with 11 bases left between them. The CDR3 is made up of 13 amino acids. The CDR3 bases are TGTGCCAGCAGGCCAACAGGATCAGATACGCAGTATTTT. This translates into CASRPTGSDTQYF.

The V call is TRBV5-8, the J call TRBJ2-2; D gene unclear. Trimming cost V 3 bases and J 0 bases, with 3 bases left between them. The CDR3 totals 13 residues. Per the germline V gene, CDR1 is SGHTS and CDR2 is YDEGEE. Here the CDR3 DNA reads TGTGCCAGCAGCTACACGAACACCGGGGAGCTGTTTTTT. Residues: CASSYTNTGELFF.

CDR3 bases: TGCGCCAGCAGCTTCCAGGGTCGCGAGACCCAGTACTTC. It specifies CASSFQGRETQYF. V and J are TRBV5-1 and TRBJ2-5; perhaps TRBD1 as D (5 bases). Trimming shortened V by 2 bases and J by 5 bases, and 10 bases separated the two germline ends. The germline V gene has CDR1 SGHRS and CDR2 YFSETQ. This CDR3 has 13 amino acids.

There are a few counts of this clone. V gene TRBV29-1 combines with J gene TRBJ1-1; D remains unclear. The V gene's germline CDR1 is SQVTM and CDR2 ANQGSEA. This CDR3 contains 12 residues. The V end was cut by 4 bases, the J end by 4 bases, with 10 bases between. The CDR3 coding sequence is TGCAGCGTTGGAGGCGATGGCACTGAAGCTTTCTTT. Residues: CSVGGDGTEAFF.

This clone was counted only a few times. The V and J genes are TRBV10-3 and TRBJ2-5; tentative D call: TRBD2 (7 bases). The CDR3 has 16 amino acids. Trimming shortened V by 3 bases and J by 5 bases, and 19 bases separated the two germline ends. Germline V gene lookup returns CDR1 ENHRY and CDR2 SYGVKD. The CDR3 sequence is CAISEGGEGIRETQYF. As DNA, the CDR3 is TGTGCCATCAGTGAAGGGGGGGAGGGGATTCGGGAGACCCAGTACTTC.